One and the same sample provided the 7 T cell receptor beta chains below, sequenced in a study of blood T cell repertoires in COVID-19. Some clones are missing from TCRdb's copy, which holds only in-frame ones; the method was immunoSEQ multiplex PCR. The sample includes approximately 270,000 clones, around 85% of them seen just once. Input material: peripheral blood. These receptor sequences come from a woman in her 70s with acute or convalescent COVID-19.

V usage is TRBV6-1 and J usage is TRBJ1-1; D gene unclear. Trimming removed 2 bases from V and 4 bases from J, with 11 bases in between. The germline CDR1 and CDR2 sequences are MNHNS and SASEGT. The CDR3 has 14 residues. The CDR3 DNA follows: TGTGCCAGCAGTGAACGAGGAGTCACCACTGAAGCTTTCTTT. Its translation is CASSERGVTTEAFF.

Concerning this clone itself: Germline is not matched at one junction end, which may reflect a read error. The CDR3 spells CASSLASGVGETQYF. The CDR3, as DNA: TGTGCTAGCAGCTTAGCCAGCGGGGTAGGGGAGACCCAGTACTTC. The rearrangement uses TRBV7-7 and TRBJ2-5; 7 nucleotides agree with TRBD2. This CDR3 is 15 amino acids long. From germline, CDR1 is SSHAT and CDR2 FNYEAQ (reference sequence).

V gene TRBV5-6 combines with J gene TRBJ2-1, with D tentatively TRBD2 (6 bases). The germline V and J ends were trimmed by 2 bases and 4 bases, with 19 bases remaining between them. There are 17 residues in the CDR3. The germline V gene has CDR1 SGHDT and CDR2 YYEEEE. As DNA, the CDR3 is TGTGCCAGCAGCTTTGGCTCCTCAACGCGGGGTTACAATGAGCAGTTCTTC. Protein product: CASSFGSSTRGYNEQFF. Supplemented by reference TRBV5-6 and TRBJ2-1, the full variable domain reads DAGVTQSPTHLIKTRGQQVTLRCSPKSGHDTVSWYQQALGQGPQFIFQYYEEEERQRGNFPDRFSGHQFPNYSSELNVNALLLGDSALYLCASSFGSSTRGYNEQFFGPGTRLTVL.

The chain joins TRBV11-2 to TRBJ2-2, with 9 positions matching TRBD1. CDR1 is SGHAT, CDR2 FQNNGV, per germline. There are 14 residues in the CDR3. J gave up 8 bases and V 6 bases, and 7 bases lay outside the gene matches. As DNA, the CDR3 is TGTGCCAGCAGTCCTCACAGGGGGCAGGGGGAGCTGTTTTTT. It is translated as CASSPHRGQGELFF.

This sequence joins TRBV18 and TRBJ1-1; D perhaps matches TRBD1 (5 bases). The ends were cut back, 4 bases at V and 1 base at J, with 13 bases in the middle. Germline CDR1 KGHSH, CDR2 LQKENI. This CDR3 contains 15 residues. The CDR3 nucleotides read TGTGCCAGCTCACTCGGAGGGGTGGGGAACACTGAAGCTTTCTTT. This translates into CASSLGGVGNTEAFF. Using reference TRBV18 and TRBJ1-1 for the parts outside the CDR3, the full variable domain is NAGVMQNPRHLVRRRGQEARLRCSPMKGHSHVYWYRQLPEEGLKFMVYLQKENIIDESGMPKERFSAEFPKEGPSILRIQQVVRGDSAAYFCASSLGGVGNTEAFFGQGTRLTVV.

The chain carries TRBV27 and TRBJ1-5; D gene ambiguous. With 2 bases removed from V and 5 bases from J, the gap between germline ends came to 7 bases. CDR1 and CDR2 from the germline V gene are MNHEY and SMNVEV (reference sequence). The CDR3 spans 13 residues. CDR3 sequence: CASSLRGHQPQHF. The CDR3 nucleotides are TGTGCCAGCAGTTTACGAGGGCATCAGCCCCAGCATTTT.

CDR3 residues: CASSPTGTENEKLFF. As DNA, the CDR3 is TGTGCCAGCAGCCCGACCGGGACAGAAAATGAAAAACTGTTTTTT. The V gene is TRBV12-1, the J gene TRBJ1-4; TRBD1 reflects the table's D call only, with no check against the DNA. TRBV12-1 is a recognized pseudogene. The length of the CDR3 is 15 residues.